This T cell receptor (beta chain) was identified during a study of blood T cell repertoires in COVID-19. Background on the study: Samples of COVID-19 (acute and convalescent) were obtained from the United States, Italy and Spain. T cells, B-cell-depleted T cells, or PBMCs supplied cDNA or gDNA.

The germline V and J ends were trimmed by 5 bases and 4 bases, with 14 bases remaining between them. The germline CDR1 and CDR2 sequences are MNHEY and SMNVEV (reference sequence). This CDR3 has 15 residues. Source study methods: Amplification of reference gene primers provided the estimated nucleated cell counts. Assay used: immunoSEQ multiplex PCR; TCRdb lists only in-frame clones, some missing. D and trimming come from the DNA, and the V and J calls and clone size come from that table. The sample includes roughly 290,000 clones, more than 75% seen only once; the top ten take roughly 1.9%. The table lists this clone with a count of one.

This receptor was taken from a woman in her twenties or thirties who had recovered from COVID-19. Sequenced: peripheral blood. The chain uses TRBV27 and TRBJ2-2, with unresolved D. This CDR3 is CASSPYLASTGELFF. As DNA, the CDR3 is TGTGCCAGCAGTCCGTATTTAGCTTCCACCGGGGAGCTGTTTTTT.